Listed below are T cell receptor beta chains from one sample, sequenced in a study of technical replicates of blood from a handful of donors. The repertoire was sequenced with immunoSEQ multiplex PCR; TCRdb's copy has only in-frame clones and lacks some. The table has over 55,000 clones, 70% to 90% seen once. The sample comprised PBMCs. The receptors come from a human donor in good health. Some clones in this sample may be carry-over from other donors' samples. CDR3s include the opening cysteine and the closing phenylalanine or tryptophan. The D gene is left open where the match is weak. Some rows mark clone size as missing; the rest say once, few, many or name a class of expanded clone.

clone_size: NA
d_call: NA
j_call: TRBJ2-5
v_call: TRBV9
cdr3_nt: TGTGCCAGCAGCTTGGGGTCAGGGAATCTGTGGGAGACCCAGTACTTC
cdr3_aa: CASSLGSGNLWETQYF

clone_size: NA
d_call: NA
j_call: TRBJ2-7
v_call: TRBV30
cdr3_nt: TGTGCCTGGTCGCAGGCCCGACACGAGCAGTACTTC
cdr3_aa: CAWSQARHEQYF

clone_size: once
d_call: NA
j_call: TRBJ1-3
v_call: TRBV6-1
cdr3_nt: TGTGCCAGCAGACAGGGAGCTGGAAACACCATATATTTT
cdr3_aa: CASRQGAGNTIYF

clone_size: NA
d_call: TRBD2
j_call: TRBJ2-5
v_call: TRBV7-8
cdr3_nt: TGTGCCAGCAGCTTGGGTCTAGCGGGGGAGTACCAAGAGACCCAGTACTTC
cdr3_aa: CASSLGLAGEYQETQYF

clone_size: NA
d_call: TRBD2
j_call: TRBJ2-1
v_call: TRBV4-2
cdr3_nt: TGTGCCAGCAGCCAGACTATGACTAGCCATGAGCAGTTCTTC
cdr3_aa: CASSQTMTSHEQFF

clone_size: NA
d_call: TRBD2
j_call: TRBJ2-3
v_call: TRBV5-6
cdr3_nt: TGTGCCAGCAGCTTGGTGCGGGGGGGCAGCCTCACAGATACGCAGTATTTT
cdr3_aa: CASSLVRGGSLTDTQYF

clone_size: NA
d_call: NA
j_call: TRBJ2-1
v_call: TRBV5-4
cdr3_nt: TGTGCCAGCAGCTTGGACAGGAGGGTCAATGAGCAGTTCTTC
cdr3_aa: CASSLDRRVNEQFF

clone_size: NA
d_call: TRBD1
j_call: TRBJ1-2
v_call: TRBV4-2
cdr3_nt: TGTGCCAGCAGCCAGACAGGGGGCGGCTATGGCTACACCTTC
cdr3_aa: CASSQTGGGYGYTF

clone_size: NA
d_call: NA
j_call: TRBJ2-7
v_call: TRBV4-1
cdr3_nt: TGCGCCAGCAGCCAAGATATCAGATACGAGCAGTACTTC
cdr3_aa: CASSQDIRYEQYF

clone_size: few
d_call: NA
j_call: TRBJ1-1
v_call: TRBV30
cdr3_nt: TGTGCCTGGAGTACCGGGAGAGGGACTGAAGCTTTCTTT
cdr3_aa: CAWSTGRGTEAFF

clone_size: NA
d_call: NA
j_call: TRBJ2-1
v_call: TRBV9
cdr3_nt: TGTGCCAGCAGCGTAGACGAGAGGGAGGAGCAGTTCTTC
cdr3_aa: CASSVDEREEQFF

clone_size: NA
d_call: TRBD1
j_call: TRBJ2-7
v_call: TRBV10-3
cdr3_nt: TGTGCCATCAGGGCGACAGGGGACGAGCAGTACTTC
cdr3_aa: CAIRATGDEQYF

clone_size: NA
d_call: NA
j_call: TRBJ1-1
v_call: TRBV7-2
cdr3_nt: TGTGCCAGCAGCTTAGCTTCTGACAGGAAAATGGGGAGCACTGAAGCTTTCTTT
cdr3_aa: CASSLASDRKMGSTEAFF

clone_size: once
d_call: TRBD1
j_call: TRBJ2-7
v_call: TRBV7-9
cdr3_nt: TGTGCCAGCAGCGGGCGACAGGGCAGCCCCTACGAGCAGTACTTC
cdr3_aa: CASSGRQGSPYEQYF

clone_size: few
d_call: TRBD2
j_call: TRBJ2-7
v_call: TRBV4-3
cdr3_nt: TGCGCCAGCAGCCAGTACATAGCGGGGGGGCGCTACGAGCAGTACTTC
cdr3_aa: CASSQYIAGGRYEQYF

clone_size: once
d_call: NA
j_call: TRBJ2-7
v_call: TRBV2
cdr3_nt: TGTGCCAGCAGACCCGACAGTTGGAGCTCCTACGAGCAGTACTTC
cdr3_aa: CASRPDSWSSYEQYF

clone_size: NA
d_call: NA
j_call: TRBJ2-5
v_call: TRBV29-1
cdr3_nt: TGCAGCGTTGAAACCCAACAGGGTATTCAAGAGACCCAGTACTTC
cdr3_aa: CSVETQQGIQETQYF

clone_size: NA
d_call: TRBD2
j_call: TRBJ2-3
v_call: TRBV4-3
cdr3_nt: TGCGCCAGCAGCCAAGATCTAGCGGGCGGGGGCACAGATACGCAGTATTTT
cdr3_aa: CASSQDLAGGGTDTQYF

clone_size: NA
d_call: NA
j_call: TRBJ2-7
v_call: TRBV5-1
cdr3_nt: TGCGCCAGCAGCTTGGGACCCGAAAGGAGCTCCTACGAGCAGTACTTC
cdr3_aa: CASSLGPERSSYEQYF

clone_size: NA
d_call: TRBD1
j_call: TRBJ1-1
v_call: TRBV11-3
cdr3_nt: TGTGCCAGCAGTCCCGGGACAGGGGACACTGAAGCTTTCTTT
cdr3_aa: CASSPGTGDTEAFF

clone_size: NA
d_call: TRBD2
j_call: TRBJ2-5
v_call: TRBV4-2
cdr3_nt: TGTGCCAGCAGCCAAGAGGGGACTAGCGGACAAGAGACCCAGTACTTC
cdr3_aa: CASSQEGTSGQETQYF

clone_size: NA
d_call: TRBD1
j_call: TRBJ1-4
v_call: TRBV18
cdr3_nt: TGTGCCAGCTCACCTTTACAGGGGCGTAACGTTGAAAAACTGTTTTTT
cdr3_aa: CASSPLQGRNVEKLFF

clone_size: NA
d_call: NA
j_call: TRBJ1-5
v_call: TRBV7-9
cdr3_nt: TGTGCCAGCAGCTTTGGCGAGGCCCAGCCCCAGCATTTT
cdr3_aa: CASSFGEAQPQHF

clone_size: NA
d_call: TRBD2
j_call: TRBJ2-3
v_call: TRBV7-8
cdr3_nt: TGTGCCAGCAGCTCCCTAGCGGGGCCGACCTCTGCGCAGTATTTT
cdr3_aa: CASSSLAGPTSAQYF

clone_size: NA
d_call: NA
j_call: TRBJ1-2
v_call: TRBV4-1
cdr3_nt: TGCGCCAGCAGCCAAGTTTATCAGGCTGGCTACACCTTC
cdr3_aa: CASSQVYQAGYTF

clone_size: NA
d_call: TRBD2
j_call: TRBJ2-1
v_call: TRBV19
cdr3_nt: TGTGCCAGTAGTATTCCCTCACTAGCGGAAAACAATGAGCAGTTCTTC
cdr3_aa: CASSIPSLAENNEQFF

clone_size: NA
d_call: NA
j_call: TRBJ2-1
v_call: TRBV5-1
cdr3_nt: TGCGCCAGCAGCTTGGAGGGCGGGGACTCCTACAATGAGCAGTTCTTC
cdr3_aa: CASSLEGGDSYNEQFF

clone_size: NA
d_call: NA
j_call: TRBJ1-2
v_call: TRBV7-2
cdr3_nt: TGTGCCAGCAGCTTAGCCGACAAGAACTATGGCTACACCTTC
cdr3_aa: CASSLADKNYGYTF

clone_size: NA
d_call: NA
j_call: TRBJ2-4
v_call: TRBV19
cdr3_nt: TGTGCCAGCAGACCGGAGGGGTGGGACATTCAGTACTTC
cdr3_aa: CASRPEGWDIQYF

clone_size: NA
d_call: TRBD1
j_call: TRBJ1-5
v_call: TRBV4-2
cdr3_nt: TGTGCCAGCAGCCAAGATACAGGGGGCTCCCAGCATTTT
cdr3_aa: CASSQDTGGSQHF

clone_size: NA
d_call: NA
j_call: TRBJ1-1
v_call: TRBV5-4
cdr3_nt: TGTGCCAGCAGCCCCGGGGGGGTAAGATCTGAAGCTTTCTTT
cdr3_aa: CASSPGGVRSEAFF

clone_size: NA
d_call: NA
j_call: TRBJ2-5
v_call: TRBV6-1
cdr3_nt: TGTGCCAGCAGTGAAGCGTACAGGTACCAAGAGACCCAGTACTTC
cdr3_aa: CASSEAYRYQETQYF

clone_size: NA
d_call: NA
j_call: TRBJ1-1
v_call: TRBV7-2
cdr3_nt: TGTGCCAGCAGCTCATTGGGGGGAGTGGTGAACACTGAAGCTTTCTTT
cdr3_aa: CASSSLGGVVNTEAFF

clone_size: few
d_call: NA
j_call: TRBJ2-7
v_call: TRBV6-5
cdr3_nt: TGTGCCAGCAGTTACTCGAGAAGGCGGACCTACGAGCAGTACTTC
cdr3_aa: CASSYSRRRTYEQYF

clone_size: NA
d_call: TRBD1
j_call: TRBJ2-1
v_call: TRBV5-1
cdr3_nt: TGCGCCAGCAGCGAGGGACAGGGAGCTACCAATGAGCAGTTCTTC
cdr3_aa: CASSEGQGATNEQFF

clone_size: NA
d_call: NA
j_call: TRBJ2-1
v_call: TRBV5-1
cdr3_nt: TGCGCCAGCAGCAATAGGGGGAGCTCCTACAATGAGCAGTTCTTC
cdr3_aa: CASSNRGSSYNEQFF

clone_size: NA
d_call: NA
j_call: TRBJ2-3
v_call: TRBV7-7
cdr3_nt: TGTGCCAGCAGTCTTGGTAGCGGTAGCACAGATACGCAGTATTTT
cdr3_aa: CASSLGSGSTDTQYF

clone_size: NA
d_call: TRBD2
j_call: TRBJ2-7
v_call: TRBV6-5
cdr3_nt: TGTGCCAGCAGTGCCGCGGCTAGCGGATTCTACGAGCAGTACTTC
cdr3_aa: CASSAAASGFYEQYF

clone_size: NA
d_call: NA
j_call: TRBJ1-6
v_call: TRBV19
cdr3_nt: TGTGCCAGTAGTATAGATCCCAGCGGCAGGGGTAATTCACCCCTCCACTTT
cdr3_aa: CASSIDPSGRGNSPLHF

clone_size: NA
d_call: TRBD2
j_call: TRBJ2-1
v_call: TRBV9
cdr3_nt: TGTGCCAGCAGCTACAGCGGGGGGGCCTACAATGAGCAGTTCTTC
cdr3_aa: CASSYSGGAYNEQFF

clone_size: NA
d_call: TRBD1
j_call: TRBJ1-2
v_call: TRBV5-5
cdr3_nt: TGTGCCACGAAGGACAGGGGGAACTATGGCTACACCTTC
cdr3_aa: CATKDRGNYGYTF

clone_size: NA
d_call: TRBD2
j_call: TRBJ2-2
v_call: TRBV7-9
cdr3_nt: TGTGCCAGCAGCCGCGGGCGGTATAAAGGACTAGCGGGAGACGGGGAGCTGTTTTTT
cdr3_aa: CASSRGRYKGLAGDGELFF